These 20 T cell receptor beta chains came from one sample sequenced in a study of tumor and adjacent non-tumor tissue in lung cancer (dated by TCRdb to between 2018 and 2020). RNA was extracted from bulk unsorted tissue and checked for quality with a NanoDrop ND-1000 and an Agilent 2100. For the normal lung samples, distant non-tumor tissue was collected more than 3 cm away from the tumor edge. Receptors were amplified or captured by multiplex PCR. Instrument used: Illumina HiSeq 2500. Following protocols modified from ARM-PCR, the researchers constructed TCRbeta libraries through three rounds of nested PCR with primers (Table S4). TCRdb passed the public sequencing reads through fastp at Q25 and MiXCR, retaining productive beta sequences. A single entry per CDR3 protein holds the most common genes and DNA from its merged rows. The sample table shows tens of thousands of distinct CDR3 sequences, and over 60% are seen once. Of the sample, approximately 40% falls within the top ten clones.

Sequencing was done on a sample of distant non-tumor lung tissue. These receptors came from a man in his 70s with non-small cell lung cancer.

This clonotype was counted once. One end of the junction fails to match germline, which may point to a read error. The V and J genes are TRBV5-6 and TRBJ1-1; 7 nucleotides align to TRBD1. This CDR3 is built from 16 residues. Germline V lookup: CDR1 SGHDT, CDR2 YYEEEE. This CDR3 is CVSYRPETGMNTEAFF. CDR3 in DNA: TGTGTCAGCTACCGGCCCGAGACAGGGATGAACACTGAAGCTTTCTTT.

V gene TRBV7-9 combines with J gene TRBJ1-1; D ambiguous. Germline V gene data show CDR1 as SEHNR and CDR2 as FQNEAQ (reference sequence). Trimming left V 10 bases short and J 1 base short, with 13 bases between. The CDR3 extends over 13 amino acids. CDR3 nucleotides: TGTGCCAATAGCCCAGAGACGAACACTGAAGCTTTCTTT. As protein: CANSPETNTEAFF.

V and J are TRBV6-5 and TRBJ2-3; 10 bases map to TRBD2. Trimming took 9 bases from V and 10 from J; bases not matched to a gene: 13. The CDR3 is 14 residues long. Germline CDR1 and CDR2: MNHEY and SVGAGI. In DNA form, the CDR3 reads TGTGCCAGGAGCCTCACTAGCGGGGCGAATGCGCAGTATTTT. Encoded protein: CARSLTSGANAQYF.

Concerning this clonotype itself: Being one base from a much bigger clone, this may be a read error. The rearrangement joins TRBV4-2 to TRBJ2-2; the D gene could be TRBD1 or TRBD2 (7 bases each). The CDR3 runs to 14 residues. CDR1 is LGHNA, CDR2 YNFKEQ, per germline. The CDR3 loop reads CASLQGGPTEELFF. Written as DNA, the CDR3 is TGTGCCAGTCTTCAGGGGGGGCCCACCGAGGAGCTGTTTTTT.

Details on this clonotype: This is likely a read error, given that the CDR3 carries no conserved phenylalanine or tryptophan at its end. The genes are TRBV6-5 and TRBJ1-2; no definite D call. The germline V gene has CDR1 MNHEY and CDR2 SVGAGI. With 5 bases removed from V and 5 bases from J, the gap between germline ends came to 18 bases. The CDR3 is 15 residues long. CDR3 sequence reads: CASSATELGAYGYTL. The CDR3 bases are TGTGCCAGCAGTGCTACAGAGTTGGGCGCTTATGGCTACACCTTA.

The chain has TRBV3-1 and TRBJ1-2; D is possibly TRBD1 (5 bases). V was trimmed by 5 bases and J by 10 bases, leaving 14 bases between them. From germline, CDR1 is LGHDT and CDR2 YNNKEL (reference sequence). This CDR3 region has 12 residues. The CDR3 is CASSFRQIDYTF. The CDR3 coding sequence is TGTGCCAGCAGCTTTCGACAGATTGACTACACCTTC. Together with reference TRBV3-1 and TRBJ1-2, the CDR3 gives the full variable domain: DTAVSQTPKYLVTQMGNDKSIKCEQNLGHDTMYWYKQDSKKFLKIMFSYNNKELIINETVPNRFSPKSPDKAHLNLHINSLELGDSAVYFCASSFRQIDYTFGSGTRLTVV.

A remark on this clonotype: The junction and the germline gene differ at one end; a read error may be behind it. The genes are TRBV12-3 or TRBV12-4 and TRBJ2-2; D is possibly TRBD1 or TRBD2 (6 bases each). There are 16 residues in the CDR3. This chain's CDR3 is CASSLYNGGYTGELLF. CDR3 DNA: TGTGCCAGCAGTCTATACAACGGGGGCTATACCGGGGAGCTGCTTTTT.

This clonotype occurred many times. CDR3 residues: CASSLGSFPEQYF. The CDR3 DNA sequence: TGTGCCAGCAGCTTGGGTTCGTTTCCCGAGCAGTACTTC. V usage is TRBV5-5 and J usage is TRBJ2-7; the D is unclear. V gave up 0 bases and J gave up 6 bases, with 10 bases separating them. Looked up from germline, CDR1 is SGHKS and CDR2 is YYEKEE (reference sequence). The CDR3 is made up of 13 amino acids.

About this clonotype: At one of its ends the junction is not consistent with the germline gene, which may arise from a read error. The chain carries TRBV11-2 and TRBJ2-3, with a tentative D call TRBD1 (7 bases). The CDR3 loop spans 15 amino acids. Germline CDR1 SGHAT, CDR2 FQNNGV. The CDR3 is CASSLEGAGTDTRYF. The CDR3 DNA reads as TGTGCCAGCAGCTTAGAGGGTGCGGGGACAGATACGCGGTATTTT. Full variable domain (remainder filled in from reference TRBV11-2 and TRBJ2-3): EAGVAQSPRYKIIEKRQSVAFWCNPISGHATLYWYQQILGQGPKLLIQFQNNGVVDDSQLPKDRFSAERLKGVDSTLKIQPAKLEDSAVYLCASSLEGAGTDTRYFGPGTRLTVL.

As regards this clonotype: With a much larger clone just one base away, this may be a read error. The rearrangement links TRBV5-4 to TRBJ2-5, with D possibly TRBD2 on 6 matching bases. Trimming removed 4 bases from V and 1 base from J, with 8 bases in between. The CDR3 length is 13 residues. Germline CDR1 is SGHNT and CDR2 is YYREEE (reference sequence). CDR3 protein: CASSLSGQETQYF. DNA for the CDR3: TGTGCCAGCAGCCTTAGCGGCCAAGAGACCCAGTACTTC.

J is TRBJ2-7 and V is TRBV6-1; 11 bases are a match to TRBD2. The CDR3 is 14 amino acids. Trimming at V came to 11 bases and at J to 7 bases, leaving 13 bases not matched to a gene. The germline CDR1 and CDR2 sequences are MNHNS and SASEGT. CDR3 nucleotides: TGTGCCGGCGGGCTAGCGGGGGGAAGATATGAGCAGTACTTC. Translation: CAGGLAGGRYEQYF.

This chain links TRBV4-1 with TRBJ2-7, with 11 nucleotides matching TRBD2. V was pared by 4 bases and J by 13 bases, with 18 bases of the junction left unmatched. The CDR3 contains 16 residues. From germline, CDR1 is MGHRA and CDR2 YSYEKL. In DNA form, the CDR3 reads TGCGCCAGCAGCCGGACACTAGCGGGAGAGGGAGACGTGCACTACTTC. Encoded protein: CASSRTLAGEGDVHYF.

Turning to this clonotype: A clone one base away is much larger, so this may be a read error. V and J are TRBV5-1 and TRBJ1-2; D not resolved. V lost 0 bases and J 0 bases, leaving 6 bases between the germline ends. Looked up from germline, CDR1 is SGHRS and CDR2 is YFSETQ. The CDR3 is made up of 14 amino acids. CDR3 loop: CASSLALANYGYTF. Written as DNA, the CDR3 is TGCGCCAGCAGCTTGGCTCTAGCTAACTATGGCTACACCTTC.

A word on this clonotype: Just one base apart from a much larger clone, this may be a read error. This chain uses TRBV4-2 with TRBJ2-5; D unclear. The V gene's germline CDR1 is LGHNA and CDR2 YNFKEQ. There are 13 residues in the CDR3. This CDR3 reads CTSSQEQTETQYF. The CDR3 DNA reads TGTACCAGCAGCCAAGAACAGACAGAGACCCAGTACTTC.

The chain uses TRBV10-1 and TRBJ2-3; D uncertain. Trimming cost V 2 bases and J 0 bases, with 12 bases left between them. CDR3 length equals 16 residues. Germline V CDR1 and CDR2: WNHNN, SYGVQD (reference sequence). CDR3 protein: CASSEITGVSTDTQYF. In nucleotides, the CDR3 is TGCGCCAGCAGTGAGATAACTGGGGTCAGCACAGATACGCAGTATTTT.

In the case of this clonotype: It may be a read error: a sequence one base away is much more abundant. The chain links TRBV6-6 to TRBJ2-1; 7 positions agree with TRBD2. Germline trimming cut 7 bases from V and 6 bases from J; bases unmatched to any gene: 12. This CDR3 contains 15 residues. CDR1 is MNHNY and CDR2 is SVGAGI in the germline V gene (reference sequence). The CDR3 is CASNSMSPGGNEQFF. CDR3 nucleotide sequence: TGTGCCAGCAACTCAATGTCGCCGGGAGGCAATGAGCAGTTCTTC.

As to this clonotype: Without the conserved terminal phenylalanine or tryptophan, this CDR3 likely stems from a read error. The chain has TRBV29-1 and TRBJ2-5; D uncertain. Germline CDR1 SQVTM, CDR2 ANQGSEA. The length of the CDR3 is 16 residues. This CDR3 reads CTAKPYLQTCQATQYL. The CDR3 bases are TGCACCGCCAAGCCCTACCTCCAGACATGTCAAGCGACCCAGTACTTA.

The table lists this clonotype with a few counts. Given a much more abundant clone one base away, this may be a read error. CDR3 nucleotide sequence: TGCGCCAGCAGCCAAGAGATGGTAGCGGGGGCTCTCTACGAGCAGTACTTC. Amino acid sequence: CASSQEMVAGALYEQYF. The chain links TRBV4-1 to TRBJ2-7, with 9 bases that match TRBD2. Germline V CDR1 and CDR2: MGHRA, YSYEKL. J lost 3 bases, V lost 0 bases, and 9 bases had no gene match. The CDR3 spans 17 residues.

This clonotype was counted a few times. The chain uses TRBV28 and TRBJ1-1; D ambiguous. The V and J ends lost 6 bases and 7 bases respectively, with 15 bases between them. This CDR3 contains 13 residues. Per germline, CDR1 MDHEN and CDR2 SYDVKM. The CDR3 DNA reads TGTGCCAGCAGCCCGGTGACGCTGAATGAAGCTTTCTTT. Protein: CASSPVTLNEAFF.

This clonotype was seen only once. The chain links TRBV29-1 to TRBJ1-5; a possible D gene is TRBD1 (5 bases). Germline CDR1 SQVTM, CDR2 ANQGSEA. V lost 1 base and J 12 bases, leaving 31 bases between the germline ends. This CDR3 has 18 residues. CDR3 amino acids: CSVEGLWDGGIGNRHQHF. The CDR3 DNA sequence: TGCAGCGTTGAAGGTCTATGGGACGGAGGCATTGGCAATCGGCACCAGCATTTT.